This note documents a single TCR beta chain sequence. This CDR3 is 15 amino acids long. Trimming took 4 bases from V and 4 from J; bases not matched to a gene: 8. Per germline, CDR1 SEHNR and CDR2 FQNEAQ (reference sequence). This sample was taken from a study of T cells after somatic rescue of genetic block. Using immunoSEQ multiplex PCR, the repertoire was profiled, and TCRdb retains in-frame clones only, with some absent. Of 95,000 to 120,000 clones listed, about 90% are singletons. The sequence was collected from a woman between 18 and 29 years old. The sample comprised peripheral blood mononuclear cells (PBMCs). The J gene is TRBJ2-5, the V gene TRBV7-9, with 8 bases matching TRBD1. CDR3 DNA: TGTGCCAGCAGCTCAGGGACAGGAATGGTAGAGACCCAGTACTTC. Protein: CASSSGTGMVETQYF.